The 15 T cell receptor beta chains below all came from one sample that was sequenced in a study of blood T cell repertoires in COVID-19 (TCRdb year 2020). The library was generated by the immunoSEQ multiplex PCR assay. The immuneACCESS repertoire file appears here via TCRdb, limited to in-frame rearrangements. These files lack a portion of the clones; in checked studies, under half of the deficit traces to unresolved V genes, and the cause of the others is not known. Within this sample are some 290,000 clones, with around 92% of them counted one time only. Jointly, the top ten make up just under 9.5% of the sample. Sequenced material: PBMCs or T cells enriched from blood (not recorded which). These receptors were taken from a woman in her 30s who had recovered from COVID-19.

V usage is TRBV7-9 and J usage is TRBJ2-1; 11 bases are shared with TRBD2. The V segment lost 5 bases and the J segment 10 bases; nucleotides outside the gene matches: 13. CDR3 length equals 16 residues. Germline-derived CDR1 and CDR2 are SEHNR and FQNEAQ (reference sequence). The CDR3 nucleotides read TGTGCCAGCAGCAGGCTGACTAGCGGGATTTCATGGGAGCAGTTCTTC. Its translation is CASSRLTSGISWEQFF.

The chain combines TRBV7-2 with TRBJ1-4; 7 nucleotides align to TRBD1. V lost 5 bases and J lost 3; bases outside the gene matches: 6. Germline V gene sequence: CDR1 SGHTA, CDR2 FQGNSA. This CDR3 contains 15 residues. Written as DNA, the CDR3 is TGTGCCAGCAGCGACAGGGACAGCCCTAATGAAAAACTGTTTTTT. Protein: CASSDRDSPNEKLFF.

The J gene is TRBJ1-1, the V gene TRBV29-1; D is uncertain. V shed 5 bases and J shed 0 bases, with 10 bases lying between them. Germline CDR1 is SQVTM and CDR2 is ANQGSEA. This CDR3 contains 13 residues. The CDR3 DNA is TGCAGCGTTTGGTGGAGAGTGAACACTGAAGCTTTCTTT. It codes for CSVWWRVNTEAFF. Full variable domain (missing parts from reference TRBV29-1 and TRBJ1-1): SAVISQKPSRDICQRGTSLTIQCQVDSQVTMMFWYRQQPGQSLTLIATANQGSEATYESGFVIDKFPISRPNLTFSTLTVSNMSPEDSSIYLCSVWWRVNTEAFFGQGTRLTVV.

The chain carries TRBV5-8 and TRBJ1-3; no clear D gene. Germline CDR1 SGHTS, CDR2 YDEGEE. The V gene lost 6 bases and the J gene lost 0 bases, with 4 bases spanning the gap. The CDR3 is made up of 12 amino acids. CDR3 region: CASTSSGNTIYF. DNA of the CDR3: TGTGCCAGCACTAGCTCTGGAAACACCATATATTTT.

V is TRBV6-1 and J is TRBJ1-5; weak D call: TRBD1 (5 bases). The CDR3 contains 16 residues. Germline V gives CDR1 MNHNS, CDR2 SASEGT. Trimming removed 4 bases at V and 6 bases at J, with 19 bases between. The CDR3 DNA follows: TGTGCCAGCAGTGTGACCGTTCCCGGGGGGGGTCAGCCCCAGCATTTT. This translates into CASSVTVPGGGQPQHF.

CDR3 amino acids: CASTRDSRGGYTF. As DNA, the CDR3 is TGTGCCAGCACCAGGGATAGCCGCGGTGGCTACACCTTC. The V call is TRBV28, the J call TRBJ1-2; maybe TRBD1 (5 bases). V lost 7 bases and J 7 bases, leaving 16 bases between the germline ends. Germline-derived CDR1 and CDR2 are MDHEN and SYDVKM. The CDR3 is 13 residues long.

The rearrangement uses TRBV27 and TRBJ1-6, with D unclear. The ends were cut back, 2 bases at V and 11 bases at J, with 13 bases in the middle. Germline CDR1 and CDR2: MNHEY and SMNVEV (reference sequence). This CDR3 contains 14 residues. This chain's CDR3 is CASSLNGLQAPLHF. The CDR3 bases are TGTGCCAGCAGTTTAAATGGCCTCCAGGCACCCCTCCACTTT.

This clone occurred once. This chain joins TRBV28 and TRBJ1-2; 11 nucleotides agree with TRBD1. V lost 5 bases to trimming and J lost 4 bases; unmatched junction nucleotides: 9. The CDR3 length is 16 residues. In germline, CDR1 is MDHEN, CDR2 SYDVKM. The CDR3 loop is CASSAHRTGGGYGYTF. For the CDR3, the DNA is TGTGCCAGCAGTGCTCATCGGACAGGGGGCGGCTATGGCTACACCTTC.

The V gene is TRBV4-1, the J gene TRBJ2-5; 8 bases are a match to TRBD2. This CDR3 spans 16 amino acids. The V segment lost 4 bases and the J segment 5 bases; nucleotides outside the gene matches: 12. The germline CDR1 and CDR2 sequences are MGHRA and YSYEKL. Here the CDR3 reads CASSPQGLAEAETQYF. The CDR3 coding sequence is TGCGCCAGCAGCCCCCAAGGACTAGCAGAGGCGGAGACCCAGTACTTC.

The rearrangement links TRBV19 to TRBJ2-2; the match to TRBD2 covers 8 bases. From germline, CDR1 is LNHDA and CDR2 SQIVND (reference sequence). J was trimmed by 4 bases and V by 6 bases; bases with no gene match: 10. This CDR3 region has 16 residues. The CDR3 protein is CASRTTGGPFTGELFF. As DNA, the CDR3 is TGTGCCAGTAGAACTACGGGAGGGCCATTCACCGGGGAGCTGTTTTTT.

V and J are TRBV5-6 and TRBJ1-1; 9 nucleotides agree with TRBD1. Germline V gives CDR1 SGHDT, CDR2 YYEEEE. The trim removed 4 bases at V and 5 bases at J, leaving 6 bases unmatched. The CDR3 runs to 14 residues. The CDR3, as DNA: TGTGCCAGCAGCGGAGGACAGGGGTTGACTGAAGCTTTCTTT. Protein sequence: CASSGGQGLTEAFF.

This chain links TRBV10-3 with TRBJ2-7, with 8 positions matching TRBD2. Looked up from germline, CDR1 is ENHRY and CDR2 is SYGVKD. The CDR3 consists of 14 residues. Losses at the gene ends were 4 bases for V and 4 bases for J; bases not matched to a gene: 6. In DNA form, the CDR3 reads TGTGCCATCAGTGGTGAGCGGGAGAGGTACGAGCAGTACTTC. It codes for CAISGERERYEQYF.

DNA of the CDR3: TGTGCCAGCAGTAACGGACTAGCGCTTCGGTCCTACGAGCAGTACTTC. Encoded protein: CASSNGLALRSYEQYF. The chain combines TRBV11-2 with TRBJ2-7; the match to TRBD2 covers 9 bases. This CDR3 has 16 residues. Trimming at V came to 6 bases and at J to 1 base, leaving 10 bases not matched to a gene. Germline V CDR1 and CDR2: SGHAT, FQNNGV. Together with reference TRBV11-2 and TRBJ2-7, the CDR3 gives the full variable domain: EAGVAQSPRYKIIEKRQSVAFWCNPISGHATLYWYQQILGQGPKLLIQFQNNGVVDDSQLPKDRFSAERLKGVDSTLKIQPAKLEDSAVYLCASSNGLALRSYEQYFGPGTRLTVT.

The chain couples TRBV19 to TRBJ1-2; TRBD1 matches 9 bases. Per the germline V gene, CDR1 is LNHDA and CDR2 is SQIVND (reference sequence). With V trimmed by 3 bases and J by 2 bases, 4 bases remained unmatched. The CDR3 is 15 residues long. The CDR3 nucleotides read TGTGCCAGTAGTATGACAGGGGGGATAAACTATGGCTACACCTTC. Translation gives CASSMTGGINYGYTF.

The chain has TRBV30 and TRBJ1-5; D is unclear. Trimming stripped 4 bases from V and 3 bases from J, with 10 bases between. This CDR3 contains 13 residues. Germline V gene lookup returns CDR1 GTSNPN and CDR2 SVGIG (reference sequence). Written as DNA, the CDR3 is TGTGCCTGGACGGGGAAGGACAATCAGCCCCAGCATTTT. It specifies CAWTGKDNQPQHF.